This section outlines one TCR beta chain sequence together with its context. Its matching antigen is unknown. This sample stems from a study of shared clonotypes between healthy human individuals. Across the study: For every donor, three CD4 naive, three CD4 memory, two CD8 naive and one CD8 memory plates were used. Study outcomes and limitations: Blood was the sole source, and tissue repertoires probably differ. The donor pool, a small one, limited the genetic and exposure-history diversity represented.

Germline V gene data show CDR1 as LNHDA and CDR2 as SQIVND (reference sequence). Trimming took 6 bases from V and 5 from J, leaving 16 bases between them. The CDR3 sequence is 14 residues long. Some clones are missing from TCRdb's copy, which holds only in-frame ones; the method was immunoSEQ multiplex PCR. The data contain approximately 1.5 million clones, 98% to 99% of them singletons. Donors comprised only Caucasian adults living in Nashville, Tennessee. Input material: naive CD4+ T cells sorted from blood. The subset here: CD45RA+ positively selected. V gene TRBV19 combines with J gene TRBJ2-5, with D perhaps matching TRBD1 (6 bases). The TCR sequence derives from a man aged 25-40 years in good health. CDR3 in amino acids: CASRLQGGRETQYF. CDR3 bases: TGTGCCAGTAGGCTACAGGGTGGTAGGGAGACCCAGTACTTC.